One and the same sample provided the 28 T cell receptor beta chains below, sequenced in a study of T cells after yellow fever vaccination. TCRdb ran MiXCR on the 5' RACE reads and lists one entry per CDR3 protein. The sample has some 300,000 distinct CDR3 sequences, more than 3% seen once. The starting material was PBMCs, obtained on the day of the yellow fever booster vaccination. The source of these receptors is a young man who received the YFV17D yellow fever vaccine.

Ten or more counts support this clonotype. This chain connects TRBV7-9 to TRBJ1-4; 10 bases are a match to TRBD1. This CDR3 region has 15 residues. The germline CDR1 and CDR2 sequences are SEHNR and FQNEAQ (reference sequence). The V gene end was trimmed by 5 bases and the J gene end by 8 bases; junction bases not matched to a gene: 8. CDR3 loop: CASSVRTGGGEKLFF. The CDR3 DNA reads TGTGCCAGCAGCGTAAGGACAGGGGGAGGCGAAAAACTGTTTTTT.

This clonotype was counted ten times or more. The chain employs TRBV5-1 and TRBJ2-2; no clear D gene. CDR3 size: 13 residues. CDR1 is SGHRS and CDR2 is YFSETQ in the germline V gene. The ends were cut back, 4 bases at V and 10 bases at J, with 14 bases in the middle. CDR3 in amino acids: CASSTNSLSELFF. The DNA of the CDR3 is TGCGCCAGCAGCACGAACAGTTTATCGGAGCTGTTTTTT.

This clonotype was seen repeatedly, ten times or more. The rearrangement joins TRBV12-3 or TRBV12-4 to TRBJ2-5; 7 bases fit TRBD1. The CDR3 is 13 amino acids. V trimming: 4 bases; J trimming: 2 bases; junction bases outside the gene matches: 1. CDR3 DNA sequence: TGTGCCAGCAGTTGGACAGGACAAGAGACCCAGTACTTC. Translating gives CASSWTGQETQYF.

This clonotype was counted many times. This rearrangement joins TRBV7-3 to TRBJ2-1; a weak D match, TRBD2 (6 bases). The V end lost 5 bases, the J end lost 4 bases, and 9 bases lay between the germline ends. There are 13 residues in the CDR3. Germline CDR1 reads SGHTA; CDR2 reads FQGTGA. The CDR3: CASSQDYYNEQFF. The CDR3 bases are TGTGCCAGCAGCCAGGACTATTACAATGAGCAGTTCTTC. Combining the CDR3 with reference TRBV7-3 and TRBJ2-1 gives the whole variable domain GAGVSQTPSNKVTEKGKYVELRCDPISGHTALYWYRQSLGQGPEFLIYFQGTGAADDSGLPNDRFFAVRPEGSVSTLKIQRTERGDSAVYLCASSQDYYNEQFFGPGTRLTVL.

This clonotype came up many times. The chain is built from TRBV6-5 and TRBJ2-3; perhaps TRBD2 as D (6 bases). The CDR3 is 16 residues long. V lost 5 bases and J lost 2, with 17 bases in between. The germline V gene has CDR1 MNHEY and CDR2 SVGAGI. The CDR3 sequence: CASSILGSGFTDTQYF. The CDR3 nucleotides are TGTGCCAGCAGTATCCTGGGTAGCGGATTCACAGATACGCAGTATTTT.

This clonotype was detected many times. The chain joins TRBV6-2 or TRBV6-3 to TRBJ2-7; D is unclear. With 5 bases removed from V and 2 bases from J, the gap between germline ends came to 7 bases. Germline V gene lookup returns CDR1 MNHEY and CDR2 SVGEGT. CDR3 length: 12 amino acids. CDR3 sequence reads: CASSTWTYEQYV. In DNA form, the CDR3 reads TGTGCCAGCAGTACCTGGACCTACGAGCAGTACGTC.

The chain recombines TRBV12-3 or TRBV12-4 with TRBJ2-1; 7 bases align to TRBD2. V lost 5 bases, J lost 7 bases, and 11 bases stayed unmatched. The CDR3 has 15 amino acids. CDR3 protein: CASSAPGGGTNEQFF. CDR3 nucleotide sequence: TGTGCCAGCAGTGCACCCGGCGGGGGTACGAATGAGCAGTTCTTC.

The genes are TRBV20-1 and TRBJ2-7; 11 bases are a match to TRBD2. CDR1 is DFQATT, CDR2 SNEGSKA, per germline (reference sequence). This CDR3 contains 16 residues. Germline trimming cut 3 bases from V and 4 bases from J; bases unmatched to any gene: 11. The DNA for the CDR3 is TGCAGTGCTAGTAGTAGCGGGGGGGCCTTGGTGTACGAGCAGTACTTC. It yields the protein CSASSSGGALVYEQYF.

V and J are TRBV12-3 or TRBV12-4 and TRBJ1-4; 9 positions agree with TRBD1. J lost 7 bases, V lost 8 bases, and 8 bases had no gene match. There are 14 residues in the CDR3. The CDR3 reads CASRDRDRGEKLFF. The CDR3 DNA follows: TGTGCCAGCCGGGACAGGGATCGGGGTGAAAAACTGTTTTTT.

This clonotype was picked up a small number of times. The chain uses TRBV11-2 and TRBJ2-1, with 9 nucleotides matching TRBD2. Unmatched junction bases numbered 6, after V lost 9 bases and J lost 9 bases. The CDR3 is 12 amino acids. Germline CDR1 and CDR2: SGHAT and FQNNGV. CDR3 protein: CASRRGGTEQFF. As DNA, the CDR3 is TGTGCCAGTAGGCGGGGGGGCACTGAGCAGTTCTTC.

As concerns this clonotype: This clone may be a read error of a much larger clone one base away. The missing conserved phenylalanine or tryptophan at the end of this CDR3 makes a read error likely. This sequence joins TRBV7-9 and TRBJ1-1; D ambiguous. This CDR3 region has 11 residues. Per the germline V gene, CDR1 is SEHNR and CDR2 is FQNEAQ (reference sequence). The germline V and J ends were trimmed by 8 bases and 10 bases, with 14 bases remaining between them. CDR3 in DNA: TGTGCCAGCGCCACGGGGATCGGAGCTTTCTCT. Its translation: CASATGIGAFS.

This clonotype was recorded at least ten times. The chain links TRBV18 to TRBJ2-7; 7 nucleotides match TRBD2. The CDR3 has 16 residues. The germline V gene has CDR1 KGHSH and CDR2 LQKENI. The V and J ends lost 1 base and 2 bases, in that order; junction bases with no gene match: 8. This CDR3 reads CASSPQEASGTYEQYF. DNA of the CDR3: TGTGCCAGCTCACCACAGGAAGCTAGCGGCACCTACGAGCAGTACTTC.

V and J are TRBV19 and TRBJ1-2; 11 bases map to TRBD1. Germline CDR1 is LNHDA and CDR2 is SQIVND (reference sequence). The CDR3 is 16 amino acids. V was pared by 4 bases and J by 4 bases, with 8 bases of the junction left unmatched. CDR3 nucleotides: TGTGCCAGTAGTAAAACCGGGACAGGGGGACTCTATGGCTACACCTTC. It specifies CASSKTGTGGLYGYTF.

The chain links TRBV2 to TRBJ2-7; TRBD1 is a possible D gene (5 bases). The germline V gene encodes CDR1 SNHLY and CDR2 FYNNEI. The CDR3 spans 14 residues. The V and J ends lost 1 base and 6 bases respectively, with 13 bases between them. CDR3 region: CASSEDNGRAEQYV. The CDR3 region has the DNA TGTGCCAGCAGTGAAGATAACGGCAGGGCCGAGCAGTACGTC.

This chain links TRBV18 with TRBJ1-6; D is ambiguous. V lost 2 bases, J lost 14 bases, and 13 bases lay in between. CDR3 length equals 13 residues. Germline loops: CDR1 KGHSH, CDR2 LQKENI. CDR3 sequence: CASSPDSQSTLHF. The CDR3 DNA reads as TGTGCCAGCTCACCAGACTCACAGAGCACCCTCCACTTT.

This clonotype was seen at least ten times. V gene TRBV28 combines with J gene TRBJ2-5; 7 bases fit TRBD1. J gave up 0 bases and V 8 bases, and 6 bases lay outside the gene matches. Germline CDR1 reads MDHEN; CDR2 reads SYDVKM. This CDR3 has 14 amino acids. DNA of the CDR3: TGTGCCAGCCTCGACAGGGTCAACCAAGAGACCCAGTACTTC. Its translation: CASLDRVNQETQYF.

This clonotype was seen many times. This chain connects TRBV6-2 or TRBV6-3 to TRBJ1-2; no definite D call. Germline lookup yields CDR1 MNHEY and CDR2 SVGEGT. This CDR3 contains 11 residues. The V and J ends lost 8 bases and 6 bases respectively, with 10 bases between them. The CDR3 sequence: CASGKGHGYTF. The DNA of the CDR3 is TGTGCCAGCGGGAAAGGGCATGGCTACACCTTC.

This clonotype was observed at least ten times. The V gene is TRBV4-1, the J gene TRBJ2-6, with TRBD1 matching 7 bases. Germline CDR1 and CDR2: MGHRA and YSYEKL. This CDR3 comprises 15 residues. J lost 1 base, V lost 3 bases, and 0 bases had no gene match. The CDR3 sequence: CASSQDRSGANVLTF. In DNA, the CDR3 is TGCGCCAGCAGCCAGGACAGGTCTGGGGCCAACGTCCTGACTTTC.

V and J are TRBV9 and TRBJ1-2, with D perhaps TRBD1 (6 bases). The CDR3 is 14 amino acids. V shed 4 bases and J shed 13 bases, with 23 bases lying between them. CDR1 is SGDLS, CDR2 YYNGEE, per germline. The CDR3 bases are TGTGCCAGCAGCCTAGGGGGTGACAGCCTGGCTTGCACCTTC. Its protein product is CASSLGGDSLACTF.

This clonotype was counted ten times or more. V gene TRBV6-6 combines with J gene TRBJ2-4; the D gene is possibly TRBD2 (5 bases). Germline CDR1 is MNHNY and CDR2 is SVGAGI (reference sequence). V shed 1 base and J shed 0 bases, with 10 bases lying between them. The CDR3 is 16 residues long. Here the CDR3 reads CASSYYPGLAKNIQYF. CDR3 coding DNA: TGTGCCAGCAGTTACTATCCAGGACTAGCCAAAAACATTCAGTACTTC.

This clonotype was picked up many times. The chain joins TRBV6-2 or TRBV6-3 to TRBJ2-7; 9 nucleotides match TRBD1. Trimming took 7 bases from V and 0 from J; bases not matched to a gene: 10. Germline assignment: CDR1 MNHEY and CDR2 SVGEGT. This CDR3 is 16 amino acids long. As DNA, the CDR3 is TGTGCCAGCACCAACCCGGGACAGGGTCGCTCCTACGAGCAGTACGTC. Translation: CASTNPGQGRSYEQYV.

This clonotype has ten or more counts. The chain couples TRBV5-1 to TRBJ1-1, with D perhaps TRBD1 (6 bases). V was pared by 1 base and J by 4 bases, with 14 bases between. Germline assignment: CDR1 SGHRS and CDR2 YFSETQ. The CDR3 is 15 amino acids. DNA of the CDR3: TGCGCCAGCAGCTTGTTGGGGGGCGCCGGCACTGAAGCTTTCTTT. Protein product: CASSLLGGAGTEAFF.

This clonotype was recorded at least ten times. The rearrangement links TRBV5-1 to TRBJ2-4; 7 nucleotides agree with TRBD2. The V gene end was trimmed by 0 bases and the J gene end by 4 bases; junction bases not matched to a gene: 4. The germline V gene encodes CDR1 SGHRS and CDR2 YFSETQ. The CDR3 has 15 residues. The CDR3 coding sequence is TGCGCCAGCAGCTTGGAAGGGCGGGGGAAAAACATTCAGTACTTC. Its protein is CASSLEGRGKNIQYF. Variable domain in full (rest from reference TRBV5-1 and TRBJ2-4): KAGVTQTPRYLIKTRGQQVTLSCSPISGHRSVSWYQQTPGQGLQFLFEYFSETQRNKGNFPGRFSGRQFSNSRSEMNVSTLELGDSALYLCASSLEGRGKNIQYFGAGTRLSVL.

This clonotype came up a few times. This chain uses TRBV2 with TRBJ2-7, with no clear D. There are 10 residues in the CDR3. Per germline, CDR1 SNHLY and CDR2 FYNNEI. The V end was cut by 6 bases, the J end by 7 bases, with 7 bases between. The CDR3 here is CASSRMEQYF. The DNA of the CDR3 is TGTGCCAGCAGCCGGATGGAGCAGTACTTC.

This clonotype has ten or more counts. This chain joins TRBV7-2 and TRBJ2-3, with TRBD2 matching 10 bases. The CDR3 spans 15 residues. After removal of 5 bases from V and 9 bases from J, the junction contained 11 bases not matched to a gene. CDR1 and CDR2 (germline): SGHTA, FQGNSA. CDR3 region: CASSGGPGTSATQYF. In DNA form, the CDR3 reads TGTGCCAGCAGCGGGGGGCCCGGGACTAGCGCCACGCAGTATTTT. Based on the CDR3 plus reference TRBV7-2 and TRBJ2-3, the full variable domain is GAGVSQSPSNKVTEKGKDVELRCDPISGHTALYWYRQSLGQGLEFLIYFQGNSAPDKSGLPSDRFSAERTGGSVSTLTIQRTQQEDSAVYLCASSGGPGTSATQYFGPGTRLTVL.

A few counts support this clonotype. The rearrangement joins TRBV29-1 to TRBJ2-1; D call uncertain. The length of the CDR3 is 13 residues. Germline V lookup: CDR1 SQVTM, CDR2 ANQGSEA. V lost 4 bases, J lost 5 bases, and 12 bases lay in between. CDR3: CSVAPNLDNEQFF. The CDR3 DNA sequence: TGCAGCGTTGCCCCTAACTTGGACAATGAGCAGTTCTTC.

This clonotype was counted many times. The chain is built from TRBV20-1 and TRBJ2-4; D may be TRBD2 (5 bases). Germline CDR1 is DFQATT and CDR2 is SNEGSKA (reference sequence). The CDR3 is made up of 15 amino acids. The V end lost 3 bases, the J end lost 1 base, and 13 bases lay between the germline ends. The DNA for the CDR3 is TGCAGTGCTAGCATCCGAGGGTTTGCCAAAAACATTCAGTACTTC. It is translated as CSASIRGFAKNIQYF.

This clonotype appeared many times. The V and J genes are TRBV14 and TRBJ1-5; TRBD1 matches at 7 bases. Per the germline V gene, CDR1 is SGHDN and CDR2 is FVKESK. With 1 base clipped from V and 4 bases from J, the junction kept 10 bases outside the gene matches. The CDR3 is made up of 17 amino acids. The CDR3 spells CASSQGGRHRGNQPQHF. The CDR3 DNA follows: TGTGCCAGCAGCCAAGGGGGTCGTCACAGGGGTAATCAGCCCCAGCATTTT. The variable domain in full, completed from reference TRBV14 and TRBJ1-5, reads EAGVTQFPSHSVIEKGQTVTLRCDPISGHDNLYWYRRVMGKEIKFLLHFVKESKQDESGMPNNRFLAERTGGTYSTLKVQPAELEDSGVYFCASSQGGRHRGNQPQHFGDGTRLSIL.